The rows below give T cell receptor beta chains drawn from one sample of a study of breast tumors, draining lymph nodes, adjacent tissues. TCRdb re-called the multiplex PCR reads with MiXCR, one entry per CDR3 protein. The sample lists about 35,000 distinct CDR3 sequences; around 35% were seen once. Sequenced input: breast tumor tissue. Every receptor here comes from a female donor with breast cancer. Some clones in this sample may be carry-over from other donors' samples. CDR3s include the opening cysteine and the closing phenylalanine or tryptophan. D genes are given only for firm matches. A row's size may be missing; if present it is once, few, many or a size class.

j_call	cdr3_length	v_call	d_call	clone_size	cdr3_nt	cdr3_aa
TRBJ2-3	15	TRBV7-9	TRBD1	many	TGTGCCAGCAGCTTAGTCCAAGGACAGGGGGATACGCAGTATTTT	CASSLVQGQGDTQYF
TRBJ1-2	13	TRBV27	-	many	TGTGCCAGCAGGCAGGGGTTCAGCTATGGCTACACCTTC	CASRQGFSYGYTF
TRBJ2-5	11	TRBV18	-	-	TGTGCCAGCTCACCAAAGGAGACCCAGTACTTC	CASSPKETQYF
TRBJ2-3	15	TRBV6-5	-	-	TGTGCCAGCAGCACAGGGGGGGTGGGATCGGATACGCAGTATTTT	CASSTGGVGSDTQYF
TRBJ2-7	16	TRBV4-1	TRBD2	many	TGCGCCAGCAGTCCGGGCCCTAGCGGGAGCTCCTACGAGCAGTACTTC	CASSPGPSGSSYEQYF
TRBJ2-7	14	TRBV6-2/TRBV6-3	TRBD2	-	TGTGCCAGCAGTTCTAGCGGGGGCACCTACGAGCAGTACTTC	CASSSSGGTYEQYF
TRBJ2-7	16	TRBV5-1	TRBD1	-	TGCGCCAGCAGCCCTCCCCCGGGACAGGTGTCCTACGAGCAGTACTTC	CASSPPPGQVSYEQYF
TRBJ2-7	16	TRBV20-1	TRBD1	-	TGCAGTGCTAGAGATGAGGGGGGACAGGGGTTGTACGAGCAGTACTTC	CSARDEGGQGLYEQYF
TRBJ2-1	17	TRBV6-7	-	many	TGTGCCAGCAGTTACTCAGTAGGGGCAGATAATTACAATGAGCAGTTCTTC	CASSYSVGADNYNEQFF
TRBJ1-4	16	TRBV15	-	many	TGTGCCACCAGCAGAGATCAAGGGGGGCTTGGTGAAAAACTGTTTTTT	CATSRDQGGLGEKLFF
TRBJ2-5	13	TRBV9	TRBD2	many	TGTGCCAGCAGCTTCGGGGGGGAAGAGACCCAGTACTTC	CASSFGGEETQYF
TRBJ2-7	15	TRBV9	TRBD2	many	TGTGCCAGCAGCGTGGGGGAGGGTGGGGGGTACGAGCAGTACTTC	CASSVGEGGGYEQYF
TRBJ1-6	14	TRBV5-1	TRBD1	many	TGCGCCAGCAGCTCCCAGGGGGGGAATTCACCCCTCCACTTT	CASSSQGGNSPLHF
TRBJ2-7	13	TRBV11-1	-	-	TGTGCCAGCAGCTTAGGGGACCGGTACGAGCAGTACTTC	CASSLGDRYEQYF
TRBJ2-1	14	TRBV6-1	TRBD2	many	TGTGCCAGCAGTGTGGGGGGGTCCTACAATGAGCAGTTCTTC	CASSVGGSYNEQFF
TRBJ2-1	15	TRBV7-8	TRBD2	-	TGTGCCAGCAGCTTAAGGGAGGGGCCATACAATGAGCAGTTCTTC	CASSLREGPYNEQFF
TRBJ2-3	14	TRBV20-1	-	-	TGCAGTGCCGGTGGGGGAGCGGGCACAGATACGCAGTATTTT	CSAGGGAGTDTQYF
TRBJ2-7	13	TRBV2	-	many	TGTGCCAGCGCTGTGAATGGGGGCTACGAGCAGTACTTC	CASAVNGGYEQYF
TRBJ2-2	17	TRBV9	TRBD2	-	TGTGCCAGCAGCGGAGGACTAGCGGGCTCGAACACCGGGGAGCTGTTTTTT	CASSGGLAGSNTGELFF
TRBJ2-5	15	TRBV7-2	TRBD2	many	TGTGCCAGCAGCTCGGGACTAGCGGGAGGCGAGACCCAGTACTTC	CASSSGLAGGETQYF
TRBJ2-7	14	TRBV30	-	few	TGTGCCTGGAGTGGGGGGGGCCTCACCTACGAGCAGTACTTC	CAWSGGGLTYEQYF
TRBJ2-7	15	TRBV12-3/TRBV12-4	TRBD2	many	TGTGCCAGCAGTTATGGAATAGCGGGAGGAGCCGAGCAGTACTTC	CASSYGIAGGAEQYF
TRBJ2-3	15	TRBV15	-	-	TGTGCCACCAGCAGAGATAGGAGCCGCACAGATACGCAGTATTTT	CATSRDRSRTDTQYF
TRBJ2-7	13	TRBV20-1	-	-	TGCAGTGCTATGGGCACCAGCTCCTACGAGCAGTACTTC	CSAMGTSSYEQYF
TRBJ2-2	12	TRBV2	-	-	TGTGCCAGCAATGTTTGGCACGGGGAGCTGTTTTTT	CASNVWHGELFF
TRBJ2-3	14	TRBV25-1	TRBD1	many	TGTGCCAGCAGTGAAACAGGGGGCACAGATACGCAGTATTTT	CASSETGGTDTQYF
TRBJ2-2	14	TRBV5-1	-	many	TGCGCCAGCAGCTTGACAGGGACCGCCGGGGAGCTGTTTTTT	CASSLTGTAGELFF
TRBJ2-5	14	TRBV7-2	-	once	TGTGCCAGCAGCTTAGCGTACAGGCAGGAGACCCAGTACTTC	CASSLAYRQETQYF
TRBJ2-7	12	TRBV6-5	-	-	TGTGCCAGCGGTCCCGGGATCAACGAGCAGTACTTC	CASGPGINEQYF
TRBJ2-3	13	TRBV7-9	TRBD1	many	TGTGCCAGCAGCCCGCCGACAGGGCATACGCAGTATTTT	CASSPPTGHTQYF
TRBJ1-4	14	TRBV20-1	TRBD1	many	TGCAGTGCTGACTCGCCGGGACAGAACGGCAAACTGTTTTTT	CSADSPGQNGKLFF
TRBJ1-6	14	TRBV30	-	many	TGTGCCTGGACCACCGGGCGGCCAAACTCACCCCTCCACTTT	CAWTTGRPNSPLHF
TRBJ2-5	13	TRBV19	-	many	TGTGCCAGTAGTAAGGGGGATTCTGAGACCCAGTACTTC	CASSKGDSETQYF
TRBJ2-7	16	TRBV7-6	TRBD2	many	TGTGCCAGCAGCTTAACCGGGACTAGCGGGAGAAACGAGCAGTACTTC	CASSLTGTSGRNEQYF
TRBJ2-1	15	TRBV30	TRBD2	-	TGTGCCTGGGGACTAGCGGGAGTTGGGTACAATGAGCAGTTCTTC	CAWGLAGVGYNEQFF
TRBJ2-3	15	TRBV7-9	TRBD1	-	TGTGCCAGCAGCCCACAGGGGGGAGGCACAGATACGCAGTATTTT	CASSPQGGGTDTQYF
TRBJ1-2	14	TRBV28	-	many	TGTGCCAGCAGAAACAACCGGGACATGGATGGCTACACCTTC	CASRNNRDMDGYTF
TRBJ1-5	15	TRBV20-1	-	-	TGCAGTGCTAGGTCGCTTGTCGGGGACAATCAGCCCCAGCATTTT	CSARSLVGDNQPQHF
TRBJ1-3	11	TRBV30	-	many	TGTGCCTGGGGGCCTGGAAACACCATATATTTT	CAWGPGNTIYF
TRBJ2-7	15	TRBV19	-	once	TGTGCCAGTAGTATTAAAGTTGGGGTCCCCTACGAGCAGTACTTC	CASSIKVGVPYEQYF
TRBJ1-2	13	TRBV12-3/TRBV12-4	-	-	-	CAGSPQTGYGCTF
TRBJ2-1	17	TRBV20-1	TRBD2	-	TGCAGTGCTAGAGATAGAAGCGGGAGGGTTCTGTACGATGAGCAGCTCTTC	CSARDRSGRVLYDEQLF
TRBJ2-7	14	TRBV19	TRBD1	many	TGTGCCAGTAGTAAGGGACAGGGGGCTCTCGAGCAGTACTTC	CASSKGQGALEQYF
TRBJ1-4	15	TRBV7-9	TRBD1	many	TGTGCCAGCAGCTTAGTTACGGGACAGGGGGAAAAACTGTTTTTT	CASSLVTGQGEKLFF
TRBJ2-2	16	TRBV7-8	-	-	TGTGCCAGCAGCTTAAGGGTGGACCCGAACACCGGGGAGCTGTTTTTT	CASSLRVDPNTGELFF
TRBJ2-2	17	TRBV7-7	TRBD2	many	TGTGCCAGCTCCCCTAGACTAGCGGGAGGCGACACCGGGGAGCTGTTTTTT	CASSPRLAGGDTGELFF
TRBJ2-1	16	TRBV20-1	TRBD2	medium-sized	TGCAGTGCCCGTCTTTACGGGAGGGCCTCATACAATGAGCAGTTCTTC	CSARLYGRASYNEQFF
TRBJ2-3	13	TRBV6-6	-	few	TGTGCCAGCAGTTACTCGCTACTGGGTACGCAGTATTTT	CASSYSLLGTQYF
TRBJ2-1	17	TRBV6-6	TRBD2	many	TGTGCCAGCAGTTACTCTGGACTAGCGGGACCCTACAATGAGCAGTTCTTC	CASSYSGLAGPYNEQFF